This TCR beta chain derives from a study of T cells after posttransplantation cyclophosphamide. Unmatched junction bases numbered 4, after V lost 6 bases and J lost 3 bases. This CDR3 contains 14 residues. CDR1 and CDR2 (germline): MNHEY, SVGAGI. Study-level findings and limits: TRB overlap between skin or GI tissue T cells and blood was limited. Donor CD8+ memory clones often dominated recipient blood repertoires at later times.

This clone came up a few times. Its antigen remains unknown. This related bone marrow graft donor gave peripheral blood on the day of marrow donation. Only in-frame clones appear in the TCRdb table, and some are missing; sequencing was by immunoSEQ multiplex PCR. There are around 24,000 clones in the sample, none observed a single time. The rearrangement links TRBV6-5 to TRBJ2-1; 8 bases map to TRBD2. Material: PBMCs. This receptor was obtained from a woman aged 60-70 years in good health, CMV-negative, and a related stem cell transplant donor. CDR3 DNA: TGTGCCAGCAGGACGGGGGGGGACTACAATGAGCAGTTCTTC. Amino acid sequence: CASRTGGDYNEQFF.